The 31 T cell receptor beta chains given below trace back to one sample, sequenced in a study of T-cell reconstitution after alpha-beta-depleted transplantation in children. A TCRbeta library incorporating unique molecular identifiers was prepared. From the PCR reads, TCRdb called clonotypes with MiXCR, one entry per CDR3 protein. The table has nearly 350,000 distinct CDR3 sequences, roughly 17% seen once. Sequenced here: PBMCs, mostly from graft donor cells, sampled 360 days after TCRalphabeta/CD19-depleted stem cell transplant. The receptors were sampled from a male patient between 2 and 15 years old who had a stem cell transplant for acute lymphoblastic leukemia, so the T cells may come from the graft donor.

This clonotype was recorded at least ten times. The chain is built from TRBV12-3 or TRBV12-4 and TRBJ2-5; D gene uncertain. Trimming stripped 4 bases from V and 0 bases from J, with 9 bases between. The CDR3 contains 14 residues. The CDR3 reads CASSSGPNQETQYF. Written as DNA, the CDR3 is TGTGCCAGCAGTTCTGGACCGAACCAAGAGACCCAGTACTTC.

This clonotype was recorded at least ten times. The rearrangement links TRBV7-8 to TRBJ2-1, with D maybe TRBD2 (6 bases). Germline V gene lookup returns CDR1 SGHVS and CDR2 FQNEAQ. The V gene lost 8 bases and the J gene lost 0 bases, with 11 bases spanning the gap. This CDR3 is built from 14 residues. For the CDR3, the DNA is TGTGCCAGCGGGGGAGGACACTCCTACAATGAGCAGTTCTTC. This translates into CASGGGHSYNEQFF.

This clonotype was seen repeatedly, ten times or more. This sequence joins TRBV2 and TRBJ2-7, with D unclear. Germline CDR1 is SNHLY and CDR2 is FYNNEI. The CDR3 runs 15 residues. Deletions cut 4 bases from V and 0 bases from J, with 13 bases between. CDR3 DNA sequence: TGTGCCAGCAGTGGACGGGCAGATGCCTCCTACGAGCAGTACTTC. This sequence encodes CASSGRADASYEQYF. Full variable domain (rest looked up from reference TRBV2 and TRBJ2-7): EPEVTQTPSHQVTQMGQEVILRCVPISNHLYFYWYRQILGQKVEFLVSFYNNEISEKSEIFDDQFSVERPDGSNFTLKIRSTKLEDSAMYFCASSGRADASYEQYFGPGTRLTVT.

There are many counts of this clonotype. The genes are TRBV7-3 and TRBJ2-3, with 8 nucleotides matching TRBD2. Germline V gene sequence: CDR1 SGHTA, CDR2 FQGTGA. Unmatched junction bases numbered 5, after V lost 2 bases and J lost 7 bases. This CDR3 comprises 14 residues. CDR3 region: CASSLAGGEYTQYF. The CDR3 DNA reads TGTGCCAGCAGCTTAGCGGGAGGTGAATATACGCAGTATTTT.

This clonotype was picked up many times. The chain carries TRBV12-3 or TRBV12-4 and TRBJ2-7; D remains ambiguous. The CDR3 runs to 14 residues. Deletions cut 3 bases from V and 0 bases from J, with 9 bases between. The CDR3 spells CASSLRHGSYEQYF. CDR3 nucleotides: TGTGCCAGCAGTTTGAGGCACGGCTCCTACGAGCAGTACTTC.

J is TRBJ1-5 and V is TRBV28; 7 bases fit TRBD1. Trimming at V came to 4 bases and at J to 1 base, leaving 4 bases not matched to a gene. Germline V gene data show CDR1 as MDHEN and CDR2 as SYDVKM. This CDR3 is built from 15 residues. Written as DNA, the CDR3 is TGTGCCAGCAGTTCTGACAGGGTGAGCAATCAGCCCCAGCATTTT. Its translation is CASSSDRVSNQPQHF. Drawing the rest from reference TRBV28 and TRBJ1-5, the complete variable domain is DVKVTQSSRYLVKRTGEKVFLECVQDMDHENMFWYRQDPGLGLRLIYFSYDVKMKEKGDIPEGYSVSREKKERFSLILESASTNQTSMYLCASSSDRVSNQPQHFGDGTRLSIL.

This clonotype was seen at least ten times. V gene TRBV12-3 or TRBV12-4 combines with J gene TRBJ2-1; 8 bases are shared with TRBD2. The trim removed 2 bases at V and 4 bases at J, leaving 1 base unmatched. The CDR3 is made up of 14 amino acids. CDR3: CASSLSGGYNEQFF. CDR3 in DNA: TGTGCCAGCAGTTTATCGGGGGGGTACAATGAGCAGTTCTTC.

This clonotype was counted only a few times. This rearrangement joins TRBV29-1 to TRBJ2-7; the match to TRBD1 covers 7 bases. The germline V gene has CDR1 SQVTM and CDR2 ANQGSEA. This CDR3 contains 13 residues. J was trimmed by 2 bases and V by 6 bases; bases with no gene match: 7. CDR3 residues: CSVETGIPYEQYF. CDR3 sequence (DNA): TGCAGCGTGGAGACAGGGATCCCCTACGAGCAGTACTTC.

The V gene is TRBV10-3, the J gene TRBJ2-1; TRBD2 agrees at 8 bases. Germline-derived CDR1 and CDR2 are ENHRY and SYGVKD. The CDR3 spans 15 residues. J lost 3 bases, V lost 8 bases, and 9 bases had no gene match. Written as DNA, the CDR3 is TGTGCCATCCCTAGCGGGCTAAGGGTCTACAATGAGCAGTTCTTC. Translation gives CAIPSGLRVYNEQFF.

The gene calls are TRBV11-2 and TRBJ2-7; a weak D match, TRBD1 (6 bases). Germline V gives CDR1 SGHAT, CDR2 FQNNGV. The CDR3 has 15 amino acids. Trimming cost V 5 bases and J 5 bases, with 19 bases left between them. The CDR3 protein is CASSPTGSQGHEQYF. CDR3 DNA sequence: TGTGCCAGCAGCCCTACGGGGTCACAGGGCCACGAGCAGTACTTC. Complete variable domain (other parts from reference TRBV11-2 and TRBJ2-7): EAGVAQSPRYKIIEKRQSVAFWCNPISGHATLYWYQQILGQGPKLLIQFQNNGVVDDSQLPKDRFSAERLKGVDSTLKIQPAKLEDSAVYLCASSPTGSQGHEQYFGPGTRLTVT.

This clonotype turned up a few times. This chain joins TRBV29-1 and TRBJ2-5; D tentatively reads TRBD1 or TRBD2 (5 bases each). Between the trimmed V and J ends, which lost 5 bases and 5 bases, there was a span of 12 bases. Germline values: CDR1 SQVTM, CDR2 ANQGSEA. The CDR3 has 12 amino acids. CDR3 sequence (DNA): TGCAGCGTTACGGGGACCGTGGAGACCCAGTACTTC. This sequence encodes CSVTGTVETQYF.

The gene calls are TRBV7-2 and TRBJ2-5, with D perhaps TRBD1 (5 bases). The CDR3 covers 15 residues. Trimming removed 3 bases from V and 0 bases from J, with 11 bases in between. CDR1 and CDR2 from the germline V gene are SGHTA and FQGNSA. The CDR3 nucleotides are TGTGCCAGCAGCTTTACCGAGACAGACCAAGAGACCCAGTACTTC. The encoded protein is CASSFTETDQETQYF.

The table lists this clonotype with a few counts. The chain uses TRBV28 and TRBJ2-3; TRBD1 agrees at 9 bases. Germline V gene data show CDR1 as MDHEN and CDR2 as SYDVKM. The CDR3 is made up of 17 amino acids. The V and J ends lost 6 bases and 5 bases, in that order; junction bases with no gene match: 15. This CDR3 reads CASSLSVMGDREDTQYF. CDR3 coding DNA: TGTGCCAGCAGCCTATCGGTCATGGGGGACAGGGAAGATACGCAGTATTTT.

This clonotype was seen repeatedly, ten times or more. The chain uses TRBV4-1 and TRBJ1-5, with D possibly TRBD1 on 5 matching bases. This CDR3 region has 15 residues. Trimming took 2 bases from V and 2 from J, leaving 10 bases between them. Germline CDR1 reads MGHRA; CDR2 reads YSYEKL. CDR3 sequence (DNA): TGCGCCAGCAGCCAAATCGGAGGGGGCAATCAGCCCCAGCATTTT. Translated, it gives CASSQIGGGNQPQHF.

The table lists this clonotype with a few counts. The CDR3 region is CASSPGTGMTQPQHF. DNA for the CDR3: TGTGCCAGCAGCCCCGGGACAGGGATGACGCAGCCCCAGCATTTT. This chain links TRBV9 with TRBJ1-5, with TRBD1 matching 9 bases. Per germline, CDR1 SGDLS and CDR2 YYNGEE. This CDR3 contains 15 residues. The V segment lost 4 bases and the J segment 7 bases; nucleotides outside the gene matches: 9.

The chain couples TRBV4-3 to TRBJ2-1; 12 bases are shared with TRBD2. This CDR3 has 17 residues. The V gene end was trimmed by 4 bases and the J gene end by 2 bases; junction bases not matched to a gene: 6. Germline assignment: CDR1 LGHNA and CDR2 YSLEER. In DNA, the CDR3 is TGCGCCAGCAGCCTGATCAGACTAGCGGGAGCCTACAATGAGCAGTTCTTC. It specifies CASSLIRLAGAYNEQFF.

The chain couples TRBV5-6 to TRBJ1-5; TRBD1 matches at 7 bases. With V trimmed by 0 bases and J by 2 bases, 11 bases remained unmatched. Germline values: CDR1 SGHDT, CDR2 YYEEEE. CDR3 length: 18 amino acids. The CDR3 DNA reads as TGTGCCAGCAGCTTGGCGGACAGGCACGCTTTTGGCAATCAGCCCCAGCATTTT. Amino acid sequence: CASSLADRHAFGNQPQHF.

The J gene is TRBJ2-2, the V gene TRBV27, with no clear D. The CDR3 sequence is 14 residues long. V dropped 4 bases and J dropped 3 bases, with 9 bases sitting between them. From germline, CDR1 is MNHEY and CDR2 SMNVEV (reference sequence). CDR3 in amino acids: CASSSRSHTGELFF. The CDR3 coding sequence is TGTGCCAGCAGTTCACGCTCTCACACCGGGGAGCTGTTTTTT.

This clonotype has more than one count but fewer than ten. CDR3 coding DNA: TGTGCCAGCAGTTACCACCTAGACCCCAAGGAAGAGACCCAGTACTTC. It codes for CASSYHLDPKEETQYF. The chain joins TRBV6-2 or TRBV6-3 to TRBJ2-5; no firm D call. Looked up from germline, CDR1 is MNHEY and CDR2 is SVGEGT. The CDR3 extends over 16 amino acids. Deletions cut 2 bases from V and 3 bases from J, with 16 bases between.

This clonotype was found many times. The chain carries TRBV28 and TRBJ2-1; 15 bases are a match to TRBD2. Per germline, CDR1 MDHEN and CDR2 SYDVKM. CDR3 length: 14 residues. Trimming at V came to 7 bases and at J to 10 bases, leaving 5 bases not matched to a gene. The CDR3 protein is CASIGTSGGFEQFF. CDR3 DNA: TGTGCCAGCATAGGGACTAGCGGGGGGTTCGAGCAGTTCTTC.

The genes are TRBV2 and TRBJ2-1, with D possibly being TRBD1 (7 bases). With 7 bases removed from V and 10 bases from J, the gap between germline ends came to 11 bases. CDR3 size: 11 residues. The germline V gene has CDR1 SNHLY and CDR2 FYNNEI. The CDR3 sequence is CASTPGGEQFF. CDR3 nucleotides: TGTGCCAGCACACCAGGGGGGGAGCAGTTCTTC. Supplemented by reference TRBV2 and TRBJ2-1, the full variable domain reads EPEVTQTPSHQVTQMGQEVILRCVPISNHLYFYWYRQILGQKVEFLVSFYNNEISEKSEIFDDQFSVERPDGSNFTLKIRSTKLEDSAMYFCASTPGGEQFFGPGTRLTVL.

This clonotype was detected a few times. DNA of the CDR3: TGTGCCAGCAGCCAAGTCGGCCAAGACAATGAGCAGTTCTTC. This codes for CASSQVGQDNEQFF. The rearrangement joins TRBV4-2 to TRBJ2-1, with unresolved D. The CDR3 has 14 residues. Per the germline V gene, CDR1 is LGHNA and CDR2 is YNFKEQ. The V gene lost 1 base and the J gene lost 5 bases, with 9 bases spanning the gap.

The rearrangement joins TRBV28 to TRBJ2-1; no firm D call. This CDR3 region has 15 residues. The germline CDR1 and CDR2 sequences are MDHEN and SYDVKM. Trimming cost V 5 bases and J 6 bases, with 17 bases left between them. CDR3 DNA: TGTGCCAGCAGTCCCCCCCCGATTGGGCCCAATGAGCAGTTCTTC. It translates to CASSPPPIGPNEQFF.

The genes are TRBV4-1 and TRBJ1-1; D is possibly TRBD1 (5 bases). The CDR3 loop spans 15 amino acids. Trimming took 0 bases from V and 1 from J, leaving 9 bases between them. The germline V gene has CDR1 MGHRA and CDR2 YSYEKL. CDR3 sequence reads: CASSQEDISNTEAFF. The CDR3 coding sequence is TGCGCCAGCAGCCAAGAGGACATCTCGAACACTGAAGCTTTCTTT.

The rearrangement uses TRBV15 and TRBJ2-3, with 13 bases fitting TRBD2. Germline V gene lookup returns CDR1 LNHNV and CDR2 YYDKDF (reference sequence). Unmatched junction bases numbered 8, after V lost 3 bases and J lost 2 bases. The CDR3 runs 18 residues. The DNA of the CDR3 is TGTGCCACCAGCAGCCACTTACTAGCGGGAGGGTCCACAGATACGCAGTATTTT. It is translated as CATSSHLLAGGSTDTQYF.

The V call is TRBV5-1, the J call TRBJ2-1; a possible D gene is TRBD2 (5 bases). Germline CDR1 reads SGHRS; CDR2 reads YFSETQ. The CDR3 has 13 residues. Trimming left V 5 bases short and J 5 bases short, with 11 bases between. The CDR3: CASRDIGDNEQFF. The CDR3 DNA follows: TGCGCCAGCAGGGATATCGGGGACAATGAGCAGTTCTTC.

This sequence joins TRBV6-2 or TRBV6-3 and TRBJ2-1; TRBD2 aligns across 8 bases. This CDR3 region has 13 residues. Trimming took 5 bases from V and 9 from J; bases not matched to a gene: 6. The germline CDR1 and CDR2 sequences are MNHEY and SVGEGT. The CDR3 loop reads CASSNQREFEQFF. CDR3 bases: TGTGCCAGCAGTAACCAGCGGGAGTTTGAGCAGTTCTTC.

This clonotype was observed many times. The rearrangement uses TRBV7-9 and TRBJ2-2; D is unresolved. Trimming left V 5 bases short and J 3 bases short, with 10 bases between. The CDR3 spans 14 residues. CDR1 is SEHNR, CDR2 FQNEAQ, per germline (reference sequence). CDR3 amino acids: CASSPPQHTGELFF. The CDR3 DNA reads TGTGCCAGCAGCCCCCCCCAGCACACCGGGGAGCTGTTTTTT.

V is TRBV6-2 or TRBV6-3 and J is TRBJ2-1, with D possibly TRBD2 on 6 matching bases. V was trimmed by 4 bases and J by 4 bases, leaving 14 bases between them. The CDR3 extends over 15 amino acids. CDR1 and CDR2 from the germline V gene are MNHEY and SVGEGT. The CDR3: CASSSLARLYNEQFF. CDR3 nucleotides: TGTGCCAGCAGTTCTCTAGCGAGACTTTACAATGAGCAGTTCTTC.

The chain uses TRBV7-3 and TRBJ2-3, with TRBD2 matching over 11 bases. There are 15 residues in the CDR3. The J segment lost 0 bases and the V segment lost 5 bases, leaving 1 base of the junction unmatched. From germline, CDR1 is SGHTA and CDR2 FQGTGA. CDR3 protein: CASSRLAGSTDTQYF. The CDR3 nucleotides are TGTGCCAGCAGCAGACTAGCGGGAAGCACAGATACGCAGTATTTT.

The CDR3 DNA is TGTGCCAGCACCCTCCGGGGCCCCAATCAGCCCCAGCATTTT. Its translation is CASTLRGPNQPQHF. The V gene is TRBV6-2 or TRBV6-3, the J gene TRBJ1-5; perhaps TRBD1 as D (5 bases). Germline V gene lookup returns CDR1 MNHEY and CDR2 SVGEGT. The V gene lost 7 bases and the J gene lost 3 bases, with 13 bases spanning the gap. CDR3 length: 14 amino acids.